This passage covers 9 T cell receptor beta chains from one sample sequenced in a study of blood T cell repertoires in COVID-19. Sequenced by immunoSEQ multiplex PCR; TCRdb stores in-frame clones only, minus some. The top ten hold under 9.5% of the sample, which has over 130,000 clones, around 82% seen once. Sequencing was carried out using peripheral blood. These receptors came from a human donor in a cohort sampled during active COVID-19.

The chain couples TRBV9 to TRBJ2-7; TRBD1 agrees at 7 bases. The CDR3 contains 15 residues. Germline CDR1 SGDLS, CDR2 YYNGEE. The V gene end was trimmed by 3 bases and the J gene end by 0 bases; junction bases not matched to a gene: 6. Here the CDR3 reads CASSEGDSFSYEQYF. The CDR3 bases are TGTGCCAGCAGCGAGGGGGACAGCTTCTCCTACGAGCAGTACTTC.

The chain carries TRBV7-2 and TRBJ2-1; 8 positions agree with TRBD2. CDR3 length: 16 amino acids. The germline V gene encodes CDR1 SGHTA and CDR2 FQGNSA. V gave up 4 bases and J gave up 0 bases; unmatched junction bases: 5. The chain's CDR3 is CASSSVAGSSYNEQFF. DNA of the CDR3: TGTGCCAGCAGCTCGGTAGCGGGGAGCTCCTACAATGAGCAGTTCTTC.

This chain uses TRBV2 with TRBJ2-5, with D tentatively TRBD2 (5 bases). The CDR3 covers 12 residues. The germline V gene encodes CDR1 SNHLY and CDR2 FYNNEI. The V gene lost 6 bases and the J gene lost 6 bases, with 11 bases spanning the gap. The CDR3 region has the DNA TGTGCCAGCAGCCGGGGTGAGAAGACCCAGTACTTC. Protein product: CASSRGEKTQYF.

Here the CDR3 reads CASSLDSQAAETQYF. CDR3 bases: TGTGCCAGCAGCTTAGATTCCCAAGCGGCGGAGACCCAGTACTTC. The rearrangement uses TRBV7-2 and TRBJ2-5, with a tentative D call TRBD2 (5 bases). The germline V and J ends were trimmed by 1 base and 5 bases, with 14 bases remaining between them. Germline CDR1 reads SGHTA; CDR2 reads FQGNSA. The CDR3 runs to 15 residues.

This sequence joins TRBV5-5 and TRBJ2-5; D uncertain. The CDR3 contains 13 residues. Looked up from germline, CDR1 is SGHKS and CDR2 is YYEKEE (reference sequence). Trimming stripped 2 bases from V and 5 bases from J, with 10 bases between. The CDR3 protein is CASSLMYRETQYF. CDR3 coding DNA: TGTGCCAGCAGCTTAATGTACCGGGAGACCCAGTACTTC. Full variable domain (outside the CDR3, taken from reference TRBV5-5 and TRBJ2-5): DAGVTQSPTHLIKTRGQQVTLRCSPISGHKSVSWYQQVLGQGPQFIFQYYEKEERGRGNFPDRFSARQFPNYSSELNVNALLLGDSALYLCASSLMYRETQYFGPGTRLLVL.

V gene TRBV6-6 combines with J gene TRBJ2-4, with 10 nucleotides matching TRBD1. CDR3 size: 14 residues. V trimming: 4 bases; J trimming: 7 bases; junction bases outside the gene matches: 4. Germline V gene data show CDR1 as MNHNY and CDR2 as SVGAGI (reference sequence). CDR3 region: CASSSTGGRNIQYF. As DNA, the CDR3 is TGTGCCAGCAGTTCGACAGGGGGCCGGAACATTCAGTACTTC.

The chain carries TRBV10-3 and TRBJ2-7, with D tentatively TRBD1 (6 bases). The germline V gene has CDR1 ENHRY and CDR2 SYGVKD. V lost 6 bases to trimming and J lost 7 bases, with 13 bases between them. The CDR3 sequence is 12 residues long. CDR3 residues: CAIRRGTEEQYF. CDR3 bases: TGTGCCATCAGAAGGGGGACCGAGGAGCAGTACTTC.

The chain uses TRBV5-1 and TRBJ1-2, with D perhaps matching TRBD1 (5 bases). Trimming took 4 bases from V and 0 from J, leaving 13 bases between them. The germline V gene has CDR1 SGHRS and CDR2 YFSETQ. The CDR3 spans 15 residues. The CDR3: CASSAGTQANYGYTF. The CDR3 DNA sequence: TGCGCCAGCAGCGCGGGGACCCAAGCTAACTATGGCTACACCTTC.

CDR3 sequence reads: CASSLNGGPYEQYF. CDR3 nucleotide sequence: TGTGCCAGCAGCTTAAACGGGGGGCCCTACGAGCAGTACTTC. The genes are TRBV11-2 and TRBJ2-7; D is perhaps TRBD2 (7 bases). The CDR3 is 14 amino acids. CDR1 and CDR2 (germline): SGHAT, FQNNGV. V lost 2 bases and J 2 bases, leaving 10 bases between the germline ends.